This TCR beta chain derives from a study of T cell responses to AZD1222 COVID-19 vaccine (dated by TCRdb to the early 2020s). Background on the whole study: AZD1222 recipients whose second dose came at about 4 weeks and those whose second dose came at about 12 weeks were combined into one group, since spike-specific TCR depth and breadth did not differ between the two schedules. A total of just over 230 trial participants underwent TCR sequencing, of whom under 220 had received two doses of AZD1222 and some 25 had received two doses of the MenACWY control vaccine. Enrollment into the trials was organized by age into subgroups of 18-55, 56-69 and 70-plus years, and those subgroups contained roughly 150, 30 and 60 TCR-sequenced participants, respectively. Overall results and qualifications from the work: Conclusions about previously exposed vaccinees are limited because only five to seven AZD1222 recipients were SARS-CoV-2 seropositive at baseline. CD4 TCRs associated with the vaccine covered the entire spike protein, and the dominant responses were in regions 160-218 and 743-854. Epitopes outside the regions mutated in the B.1.351 and B.1.1.7 variants were reportedly recognized by nearly half of the unique spike-specific TCRs. Participants were mostly white British, with more females than males. The authors suggested clonal diversity may have been underestimated. The 56-69-year group was small, and its depth increase did not reach significance, likely because of low power. After two AZD1222 doses, spike-specific TCR breadth and depth were significantly higher than at day 0 and than in MenACWY recipients. Because no day 14 peak-response samples were available, repertoires were characterized only after the peak T cell response.

Sample time point, as interpreted from the label and publication: baseline before first vaccination. Vaccinee samples were obtained from the UK trials COV001 and COV002, which included a single-blind randomized controlled phase 2/3 trial of AZD1222 (ChAdOx1 nCoV-19) in healthy adults. For TCRbeta chain sequencing, PBMC samples from trial participants were taken at day 0 and at day 28 after the second dose. The CDR3 numbers 15 residues from cysteine through phenylalanine. Only the CDR3 region is kept as DNA, spanning 45 bases read in frame from base 1. Concerning this clone: Its binding antigen is unknown. Nothing much larger sits one base from this clone, and base qualities are not available.

The CDR3 regions of human TCRbeta chains were analyzed by immunosequencing. Per the authors' processing: TCRs in the repertoires were matched against a reference library of SARS-CoV-2-specific TCRs that had been generated with the MIRA antigen-specificity platform. Breadth was defined as the fraction of unique TCRs that were SARS-CoV-2-associated, and depth was defined as the fraction of total T cells that were SARS-CoV-2-associated. Using the MIRA data, each spike-specific TCR was mapped to the spike region that the TCR reacts to and placed in a CD4 or CD8 class. Log10-transformed breadth and depth values were compared by one-way ANOVA with Sidak's multiple comparisons tests. The table was pulled from immuneACCESS by TCRdb, which kept in-frame rearrangements only. Such tables lose some clones; where checked, under half of the loss comes from unresolved V genes, and the rest has no known cause. That table supplies the V and J calls and clone size; D and trimming were determined from the DNA. The sample contains 130,000 or so clones, approximately 85% of them found a single time. The ten top clones hold 9.4% of the sample.

The receptor was derived from an adult in good health. The sequencing used peripheral blood, collected on day 0 of AZD1222 vaccination. Here the chain combines TRBV21-1 and TRBJ2-2; TRBD1 is the table's D call, not checked against the DNA. TRBV21-1 is labeled a pseudogene. The CDR3 protein is CASTQTGMNTGELFF. The DNA sequence is TGTGCCAGCACCCAGACAGGGATGAACACCGGGGAGCTGTTTTTT.